These 9 T cell receptor beta chains came from one sample sequenced in a study of blood T cell repertoires in COVID-19. Produced via immunoSEQ multiplex PCR; TCRdb's table is partial and in-frame only. The sample carries around 200,000 clones, about 88% recorded once. The sequenced sample was peripheral blood. Receptor source: an elderly woman with acute or convalescent COVID-19.

CDR3: CASSIQENTEAFF. The CDR3 nucleotides read TGTGCCAGTAGTATCCAGGAGAACACTGAAGCTTTCTTT. The rearrangement joins TRBV19 to TRBJ1-1, with D uncertain. Per germline, CDR1 LNHDA and CDR2 SQIVND (reference sequence). The V end was cut by 3 bases, the J end by 1 base, with 6 bases between. The CDR3 has 13 residues. Full variable domain (rest looked up from reference TRBV19 and TRBJ1-1): DGGITQSPKYLFRKEGQNVTLSCEQNLNHDAMYWYRQDPGQGLRLIYYSQIVNDFQKGDIAEGYSVSREKKESFPLTVTSAQKNPTAFYLCASSIQENTEAFFGQGTRLTVV.

The chain recombines TRBV11-2 with TRBJ2-3; 9 bases line up with TRBD1. This CDR3 comprises 15 residues. V was pared by 0 bases and J by 6 bases, with 4 bases of the junction left unmatched. Germline loops: CDR1 SGHAT, CDR2 FQNNGV. CDR3 sequence: CASSLDGTGYDTQYF. The CDR3 DNA reads as TGTGCCAGCAGCTTAGACGGGACAGGGTACGATACGCAGTATTTT.

This clone was picked up a small number of times. The rearrangement joins TRBV7-2 to TRBJ2-7; D remains unclear. This CDR3 is built from 12 residues. Per the germline V gene, CDR1 is SGHTA and CDR2 is FQGNSA. Trimming stripped 4 bases from V and 4 bases from J, with 8 bases between. CDR3 bases: TGTGCCAGCAGCTCATCAGCGTACGAGCAGTACTTC. This encodes CASSSSAYEQYF.

V usage is TRBV18 and J usage is TRBJ2-3, with D maybe TRBD2 (6 bases). The CDR3 spans 15 residues. The V gene lost 3 bases and the J gene lost 1 base, with 11 bases spanning the gap. The germline V gene has CDR1 KGHSH and CDR2 LQKENI. In DNA, the CDR3 is TGTGCCAGCTCACCCCTCGGGGGTCGCACAGATACGCAGTATTTT. It specifies CASSPLGGRTDTQYF.

This clone has a single count. The chain carries TRBV7-2 and TRBJ1-1; 10 nucleotides line up with TRBD1. The CDR3 has 15 residues. Germline CDR1 reads SGHTA; CDR2 reads FQGNSA. The ends lost 3 bases at V and 4 bases at J; junction bases unmatched: 5. The CDR3 bases are TGTGCCAGCAGCTTCCGGGACAGGGGAGCCACTGAAGCTTTCTTT. This encodes CASSFRDRGATEAFF.

The V call is TRBV2, the J call TRBJ2-6; 12 nucleotides match TRBD2. The CDR3 covers 17 residues. Germline CDR1 reads SNHLY; CDR2 reads FYNNEI. The trim removed 4 bases at V and 0 bases at J, leaving 1 base unmatched. The CDR3 DNA follows: TGTGCCAGCAGTGGGACTAGCGGGGTCTCTGGGGCCAACGTCCTGACTTTC. It codes for CASSGTSGVSGANVLTF.

This clone was found a few times. This chain uses TRBV12-3 or TRBV12-4 with TRBJ1-2; 8 positions agree with TRBD1. This CDR3 contains 13 residues. After removal of 3 bases from V and 7 bases from J, the junction contained 4 bases not matched to a gene. In nucleotides, the CDR3 is TGTGCCAGCAGTTTTACAGGGGGAAGTGGCTACACCTTC. It encodes CASSFTGGSGYTF.

This clone appeared a single time. The CDR3 DNA reads TGTGCCAGCAGTCTTCGTTTCACAGATACGCAGTATTTT. Its protein is CASSLRFTDTQYF. The chain joins TRBV27 to TRBJ2-3; no reliable D call. The germline V gene has CDR1 MNHEY and CDR2 SMNVEV (reference sequence). Deletions cut 5 bases from V and 2 bases from J, with 8 bases between. This CDR3 has 13 amino acids.

The V gene is TRBV11-2, the J gene TRBJ2-2, with a weak D call TRBD2 (5 bases). Trimming shortened V by 3 bases and J by 0 bases, and 8 bases separated the two germline ends. The CDR3 runs 15 residues. Germline CDR1 SGHAT, CDR2 FQNNGV. The CDR3: CASSFGGSNTGELFF. For the CDR3, the DNA is TGTGCCAGCAGCTTCGGAGGTTCGAACACCGGGGAGCTGTTTTTT.